What follows describes a single TCR beta chain. Trimming took 6 bases from V and 10 from J, leaving 15 bases between them. CDR3 length equals 12 residues. Germline CDR1 is MDHEN and CDR2 is SYDVKM. The data are from a study of T cells in localized non-small cell lung cancer. Here immunoSEQ multiplex PCR was the method, and the copy in TCRdb shows in-frame clones only, minus some. The repertoire consists of some 90,000 clones, with roughly 86% occurring once and the leading ten covering over 12%. The chain carries TRBV28 and TRBJ1-1; D uncertain. The TCR comes from a man aged 40 to 75 with stage I squamous cell lung carcinoma. Sequenced material: peripheral blood, taken before any cancer treatment. CDR3 protein: CASRLRVGRAFF. In nucleotides, the CDR3 is TGTGCCAGCAGATTGCGGGTTGGTAGAGCTTTCTTT.